Presented here are 8 T cell receptor beta chains from one specimen sequenced in a study of T cell responses to AZD1222 COVID-19 vaccine (dated by TCRdb to 2020 to 2023). The library was generated by the immunoSEQ multiplex PCR assay. TCRdb took this table from immuneACCESS and kept in-frame rearrangements with V and J called. Such tables lack part of the clones; where checked against another copy, unresolved V genes explain under half of the gap, and the rest is unexplained. The table for this sample lists more than 130,000 clones; 90% of them were counted only once. The top ten clones comprise roughly 3.6% of the sample. What this sample's time point label stands for: baseline before first vaccination. The sample was peripheral blood, taken on day 0 of AZD1222 vaccination. These receptors all stem from an adult in good health.

The rearrangement uses TRBV5-4 and TRBJ1-1, with D unclear. There are 13 residues in the CDR3. Germline loops: CDR1 SGHNT, CDR2 YYREEE (reference sequence). V was trimmed by 4 bases and J by 8 bases, leaving 15 bases between them. The CDR3 DNA reads as TGTGCCAGCAGCGATTCGGGGTCCCGCGAAGCTTTCTTT. Amino acid sequence: CASSDSGSREAFF.

This chain connects TRBV10-3 to TRBJ2-1; TRBD2 is a possible D gene (6 bases). V lost 3 bases and J 6 bases, leaving 21 bases between the germline ends. Looked up from germline, CDR1 is ENHRY and CDR2 is SYGVKD. The CDR3 contains 17 residues. The CDR3 nucleotides read TGTGCCATCAGTGACGGGGCGGGCGCCTTGGGAGGCAATGAGCAGTTCTTC. Its translation is CAISDGAGALGGNEQFF.

The rearrangement joins TRBV30 to TRBJ2-7; D is uncertain. The CDR3 is made up of 11 amino acids. V was pared by 4 bases and J by 3 bases, with 7 bases between. CDR1 and CDR2 (germline): GTSNPN, SVGIG (reference sequence). DNA of the CDR3: TGTGCCTGGAATGTGGGCTACGAGCAGTACTTC. This encodes CAWNVGYEQYF.

This sequence joins TRBV4-1 and TRBJ1-6, with 7 bases matching TRBD1. The CDR3 consists of 18 residues. CDR1 and CDR2 from the germline V gene are MGHRA and YSYEKL. Trimming at V came to 0 bases and at J to 6 bases, leaving 11 bases not matched to a gene. The CDR3 region is CASSQDFKRRQGNSPLHF. The CDR3 region has the DNA TGCGCCAGCAGCCAAGATTTTAAGAGGCGACAGGGTAATTCACCCCTCCACTTT.

This chain joins TRBV6-6 and TRBJ2-1, with TRBD1 as a possible D gene (6 bases). Trimming cost V 6 bases and J 6 bases, with 9 bases left between them. The germline CDR1 and CDR2 sequences are MNHNY and SVGAGI (reference sequence). The CDR3 length is 12 residues. CDR3 nucleotides: TGTGCCAGCAGCCTACAGGGCAATGAGCAGTTCTTC. It translates to CASSLQGNEQFF.

The V and J genes are TRBV5-8 and TRBJ2-1, with 7 positions matching TRBD2. CDR1 and CDR2 (germline): SGHTS, YDEGEE. The CDR3 runs to 17 residues. Trimming took 2 bases from V and 8 from J; bases not matched to a gene: 16. The CDR3 protein is CASSFYRLAQVSHEQFF. CDR3 coding DNA: TGTGCCAGCAGCTTTTACCGACTAGCCCAGGTCTCGCATGAGCAGTTCTTC.

The rearrangement uses TRBV19 and TRBJ1-2; 11 bases line up with TRBD1. The germline V gene has CDR1 LNHDA and CDR2 SQIVND (reference sequence). This CDR3 is built from 16 residues. V was clipped by 1 base and J by 4 bases; unmatched bases: 5. CDR3: CASSIGTGGLGYGYTF. DNA for the CDR3: TGTGCCAGTAGTATAGGGACAGGGGGCTTGGGCTATGGCTACACCTTC.

The gene calls are TRBV9 and TRBJ2-3, with D unclear. Germline V CDR1 and CDR2: SGDLS, YYNGEE. V was shortened by 0 bases and J by 3 bases, with 14 bases between the two germline ends. There are 16 residues in the CDR3. CDR3 coding DNA: TGTGCCAGCAGCGTAGGGGTAGACACCTGGACAGATACGCAGTATTTT. Translation: CASSVGVDTWTDTQYF.